The T cell receptor (beta chain) described here comes from a study of T-cell memory formation after mild COVID-19. The V and J ends lost 5 bases and 1 base, in that order; junction bases with no gene match: 2. There are 14 residues in the CDR3. Germline-derived CDR1 and CDR2 are SEHNR and FQNEAQ (reference sequence). Via MiXCR, TCRdb re-called the 5' RACE reads, giving one row per CDR3 protein. The sample carries about 210,000 distinct CDR3 sequences, 27% recorded once. Sequences were obtained from PBMCs or a T cell subset sorted from them (not recorded which). The sequence was collected from an adult woman who had mild COVID-19 (a few samples of this study predate the infection). Cell type and time point are not known. The chain links TRBV7-9 to TRBJ2-1, with TRBD2 identical over 7 bases. The CDR3 protein is CASSRSGSYNEQFF. In DNA form, the CDR3 reads TGTGCCAGCAGCCGTAGCGGGTCCTACAATGAGCAGTTCTTC.